One and the same sample provided the 4 T cell receptor beta chains below, sequenced in a study of blood T cell repertoires in COVID-19. Profiling relied on immunoSEQ multiplex PCR, and the TCRdb table lists in-frame clones only, not all of them. The table records roughly 250,000 clones, 84% of them present only once. The sequencing sample was made of peripheral blood. These receptors all come from a human donor in a cohort sampled during active COVID-19.

The chain carries TRBV27 and TRBJ2-7; the match to TRBD1 covers 8 bases. The CDR3 loop spans 13 amino acids. CDR1 MNHEY and CDR2 SMNVEV come from the germline V gene (reference sequence). J was trimmed by 6 bases and V by 6 bases; bases with no gene match: 7. CDR3 residues: CASRKDRDSEQYF. In DNA form, the CDR3 reads TGTGCCAGCAGGAAGGACAGGGATTCCGAGCAGTACTTC.

V is TRBV29-1 and J is TRBJ2-3, with D unclear. Trimming cost V 4 bases and J 7 bases, with 18 bases left between them. The CDR3 extends over 14 amino acids. The germline V gene encodes CDR1 SQVTM and CDR2 ANQGSEA. CDR3 protein: CSVVPTSAVYTQYF. For the CDR3, the DNA is TGCAGCGTTGTCCCTACCTCGGCGGTTTATACGCAGTATTTT.

The CDR3 region is CASSETPGISGNTIYF. The CDR3 DNA sequence: TGTGCCAGCAGTGAAACGCCAGGGATCTCCGGAAACACCATATATTTT. The genes are TRBV2 and TRBJ1-3, with a weak D call TRBD1 (5 bases). The CDR3 loop spans 16 amino acids. From germline, CDR1 is SNHLY and CDR2 FYNNEI. With 2 bases removed from V and 4 bases from J, the gap between germline ends came to 15 bases.

The rearrangement links TRBV28 to TRBJ1-2; D is perhaps TRBD1 (5 bases). The CDR3 has 12 residues. The germline V gene has CDR1 MDHEN and CDR2 SYDVKM. V gave up 6 bases and J gave up 7 bases, with 12 bases separating them. CDR3 sequence: CASSSGLSGYTF. DNA of the CDR3: TGTGCCAGCAGCTCAGGGTTGTCTGGCTACACCTTC.